This T cell receptor beta chain was captured in a study of human thymus T cells. Study-level points and caveats: The authors found apparently biased V and J gene usage in thymic and blood repertoires.

As regards this clone: Its antigen is undetermined.

This CDR3 is built from 11 residues. The germline gives CDR1 SGHVS, CDR2 FNYEAQ. Trimming removed 3 bases from V and 8 bases from J, with 4 bases in between. Some clones are missing from TCRdb's copy, which holds only in-frame ones; the method was immunoSEQ multiplex PCR. The sample shows 35,000 to 45,000 clones, roughly 94% of them seen only once. The material sequenced was blood. The chain couples TRBV7-6 to TRBJ1-4; no definite D call. The sequence was collected from a boy younger than two with a congenital heart defect but otherwise immunologically healthy. DNA of the CDR3: TGTGCCAGCAGCTTTTCAGAAAAACTGTTTTTT. Translation gives CASSFSEKLFF.